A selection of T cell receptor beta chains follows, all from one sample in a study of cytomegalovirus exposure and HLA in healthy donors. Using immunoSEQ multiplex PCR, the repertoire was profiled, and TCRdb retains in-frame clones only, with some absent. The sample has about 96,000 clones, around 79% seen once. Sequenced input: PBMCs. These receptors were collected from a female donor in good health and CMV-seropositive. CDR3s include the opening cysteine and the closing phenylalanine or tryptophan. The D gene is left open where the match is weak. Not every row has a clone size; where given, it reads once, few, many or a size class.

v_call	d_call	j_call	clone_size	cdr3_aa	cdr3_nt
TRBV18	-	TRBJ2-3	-	CASSPRLGTDTQYF	TGTGCCAGCTCACCAAGGCTAGGCACAGATACGCAGTATTTT
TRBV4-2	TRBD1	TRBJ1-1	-	CASSPGGYTEAFF	TGTGCCAGCAGCCCAGGGGGTTACACTGAAGCTTTCTTT
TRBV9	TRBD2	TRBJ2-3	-	CASSVGRRGGTDTQYF	TGTGCCAGCAGCGTAGGTAGGCGGGGGGGCACAGATACGCAGTATTTT
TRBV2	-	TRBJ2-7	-	CASSAPNRALEQYF	TGTGCCAGCAGTGCCCCAAACAGGGCACTCGAGCAGTACTTC
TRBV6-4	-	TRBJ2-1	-	CASSVRDSNEQFF	TGTGCCAGCAGCGTTCGGGACTCCAATGAGCAGTTCTTC
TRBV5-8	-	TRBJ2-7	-	CASSISDLLTYEQYF	TGTGCCAGCAGCATATCAGATCTCCTCACCTACGAGCAGTACTTC
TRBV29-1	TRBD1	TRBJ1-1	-	CSVDRAANTEAFF	TGCAGCGTAGACAGGGCGGCGAACACTGAAGCTTTCTTT
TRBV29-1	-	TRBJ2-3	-	CSVDRKLQALRYF	TGCAGCGTTGATAGGAAGTTGCAGGCCTTGAGGTATTTT
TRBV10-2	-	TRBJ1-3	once	CASSHFTGLGNTIYF	TGCGCCAGCAGCCACTTCACAGGGCTGGGAAACACCATATATTTT
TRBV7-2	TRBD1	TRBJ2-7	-	CASSLDRSSYEQYF	TGTGCCAGCAGCCTGGACAGGAGCTCCTACGAGCAGTACTTC
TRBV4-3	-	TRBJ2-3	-	CASSQAVSLKDIRGTDTQYF	TGCGCCAGCAGCCAAGCGGTCTCTTTGAAGGACATACGGGGCACAGATACGCAGTATTTT
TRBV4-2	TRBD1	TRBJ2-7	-	CASSQADRASYEQYF	TGTGCCAGCAGCCAAGCAGACAGGGCCTCCTACGAGCAGTACTTC
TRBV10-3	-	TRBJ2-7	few	CAISENQGGSYEQYF	TGTGCCATCAGTGAGAATCAGGGGGGCTCCTACGAGCAGTACTTC
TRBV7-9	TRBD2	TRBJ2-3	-	CASTRLAGSADTQYF	TGTGCCAGCACCAGACTAGCGGGATCGGCAGATACGCAGTATTTT
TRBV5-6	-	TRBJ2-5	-	CASSLRGGETQYF	TGTGCCAGCAGCTTGAGGGGCGGCGAGACCCAGTACTTC
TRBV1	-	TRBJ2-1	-	CTSSQDLSGTSADNEQFF	TGCACCAGCAGCCAAGATCTGTCCGGGACTAGCGCCGACAATGAGCAGTTCTTC
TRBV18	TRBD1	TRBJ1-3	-	CASSQGQYSGNTIYF	TGTGCCAGCTCACAGGGACAGTACTCTGGAAACACCATATATTTT
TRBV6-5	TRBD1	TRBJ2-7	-	CASSLSDRAPYEQYF	TGTGCCAGCAGTCTATCGGACAGGGCCCCCTACGAGCAGTACTTC